This TCR beta chain was obtained from a study of graft-versus-host responses after intestinal transplantation. The overall study: Transplants given to recipients were multivisceral, liver-intestinal, or isolated intestinal. For two to four years after anti-thymocyte globulin induction, all recipients took tacrolimus and steroids.

Clones were sequenced by immunoSEQ multiplex PCR, and TCRdb holds only the in-frame ones, with some missing. The table records some 100,000 clones, about 93% of them present only once. Study results and caveats: Early HvG declines after transplant were associated with peak circulating GvH clone levels. GvH clones detected in recipient marrow included some appearing first in ileum or blood.

A remark on this clone: What it binds is not known.

The germline gives CDR1 MNHEY, CDR2 SMNVEV (reference sequence). The CDR3 totals 16 residues. Germline trimming cut 6 bases from V and 6 bases from J; bases unmatched to any gene: 14. This sample comprised unstimulated CD8+ T cells sorted from spleen or lymph node cells, obtained before transplant. The rearrangement joins TRBV27 to TRBJ1-1; 9 bases match TRBD1. The TCR sequence derives from a human donor who was the organ donor for an intestinal transplant. Written as DNA, the CDR3 is TGTGCCAGCAGCTCGAGTCCCGGGACAGGGCTGCCTGAAGCTTTCTTT. Translation gives CASSSSPGTGLPEAFF.